Here is one T cell receptor (beta chain) with its context. This CDR3 has 15 residues. The junction had 5 bases not matched to a gene; V was cut back by 6 bases and J by 2 bases. Germline V gives CDR1 KGHSH, CDR2 LQKENI. Using unique molecular identifiers, the investigators prepared the TCRbeta library. TCRdb processed the PCR reads anew with MiXCR; each CDR3 protein has one entry. The sample has roughly 400,000 distinct CDR3 sequences; over 20% are singletons. The source of the sample is a study of T-cell reconstitution after alpha-beta-depleted transplantation in children. The TCR originated in a human donor who donated a stem cell graft to a child with acute myeloid leukemia. The sample consisted of PBMCs from the stem cell graft donor, taken from the stem cell graft. This chain uses TRBV18 with TRBJ2-2; TRBD2 agrees at 8 bases. The CDR3 protein is CASSPTSGNTGELFF. The CDR3 bases are TGTGCCAGCTCTCCCACTAGCGGCAACACCGGGGAGCTGTTTTTT.